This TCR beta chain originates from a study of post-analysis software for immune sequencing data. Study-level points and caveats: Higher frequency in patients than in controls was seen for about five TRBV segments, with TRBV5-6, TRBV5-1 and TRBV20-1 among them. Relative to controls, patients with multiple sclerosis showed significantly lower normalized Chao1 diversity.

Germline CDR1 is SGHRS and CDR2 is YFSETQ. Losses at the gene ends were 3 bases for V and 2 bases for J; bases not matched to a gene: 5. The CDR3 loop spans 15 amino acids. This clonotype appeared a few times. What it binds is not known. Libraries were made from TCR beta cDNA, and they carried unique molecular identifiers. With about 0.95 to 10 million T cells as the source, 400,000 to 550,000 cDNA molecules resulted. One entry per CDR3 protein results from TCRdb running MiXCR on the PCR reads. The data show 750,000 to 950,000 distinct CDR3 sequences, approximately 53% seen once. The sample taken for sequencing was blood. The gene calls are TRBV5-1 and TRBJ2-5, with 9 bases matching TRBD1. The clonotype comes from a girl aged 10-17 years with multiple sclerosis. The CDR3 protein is CASSSGTGSQETQYF. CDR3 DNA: TGCGCCAGCAGCTCCGGGACAGGGTCACAAGAGACCCAGTACTTC.